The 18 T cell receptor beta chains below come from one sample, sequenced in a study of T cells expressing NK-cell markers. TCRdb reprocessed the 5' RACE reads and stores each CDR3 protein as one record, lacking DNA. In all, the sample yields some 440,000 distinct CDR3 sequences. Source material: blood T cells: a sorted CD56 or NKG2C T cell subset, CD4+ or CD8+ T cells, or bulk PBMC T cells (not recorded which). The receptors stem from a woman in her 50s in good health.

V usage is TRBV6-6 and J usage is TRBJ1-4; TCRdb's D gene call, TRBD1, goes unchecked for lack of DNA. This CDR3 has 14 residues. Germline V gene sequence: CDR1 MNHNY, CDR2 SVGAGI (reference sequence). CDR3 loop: CASSHPRTNEKLFF.

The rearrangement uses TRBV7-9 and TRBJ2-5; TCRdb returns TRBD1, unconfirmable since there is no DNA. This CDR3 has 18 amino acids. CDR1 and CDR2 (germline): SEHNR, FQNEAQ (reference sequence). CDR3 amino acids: CASSRTPLSTGTGETQYF.

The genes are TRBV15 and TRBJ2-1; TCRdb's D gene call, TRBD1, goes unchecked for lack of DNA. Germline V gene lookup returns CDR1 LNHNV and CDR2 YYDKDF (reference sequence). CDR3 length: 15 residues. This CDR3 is CATRWDSRPPNEQFF.

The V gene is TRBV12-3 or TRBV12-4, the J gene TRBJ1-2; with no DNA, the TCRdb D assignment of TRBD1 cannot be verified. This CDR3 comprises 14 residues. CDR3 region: CASSPGTGGYGYTF.

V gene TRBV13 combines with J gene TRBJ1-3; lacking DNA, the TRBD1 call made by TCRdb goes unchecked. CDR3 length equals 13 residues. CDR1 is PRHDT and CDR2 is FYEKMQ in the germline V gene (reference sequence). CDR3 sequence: CASSATRRGTIYF.

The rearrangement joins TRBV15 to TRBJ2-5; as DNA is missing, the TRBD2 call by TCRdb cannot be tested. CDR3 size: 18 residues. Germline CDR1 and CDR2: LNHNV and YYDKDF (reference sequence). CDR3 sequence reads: CATSRGDFSGRAEETQYF. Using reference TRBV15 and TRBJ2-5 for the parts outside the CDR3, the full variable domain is DAMVIQNPRYQVTQFGKPVTLSCSQTLNHNVMYWYQQKSSQAPKLLFHYYDKDFNNEADTPDNFQSRRPNTSFCFLDIRSPGLGDTAMYLCATSRGDFSGRAEETQYFGPGTRLLVL.

The CDR3 region is CATSDPSGGRSTQYF. The V gene is TRBV24-1, the J gene TRBJ2-3; the TCRdb D gene call, TRBD2, has no DNA to confirm it. CDR3 length: 15 residues. Germline CDR1 is KGHDR and CDR2 is SFDVKD.

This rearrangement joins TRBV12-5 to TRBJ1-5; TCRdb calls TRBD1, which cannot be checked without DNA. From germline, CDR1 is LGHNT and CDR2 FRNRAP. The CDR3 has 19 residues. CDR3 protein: CASGLTLGTGGLGNQPQHF.

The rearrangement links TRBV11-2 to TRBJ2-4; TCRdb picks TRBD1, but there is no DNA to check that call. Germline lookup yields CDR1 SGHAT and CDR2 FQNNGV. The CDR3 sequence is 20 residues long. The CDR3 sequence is CASSVFRDSNRGGPKNIQYF. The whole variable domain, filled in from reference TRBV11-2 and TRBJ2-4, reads EAGVAQSPRYKIIEKRQSVAFWCNPISGHATLYWYQQILGQGPKLLIQFQNNGVVDDSQLPKDRFSAERLKGVDSTLKIQPAKLEDSAVYLCASSVFRDSNRGGPKNIQYFGAGTRLSVL.

This CDR3 is CASSKASPGVQETQYF. The chain links TRBV19 to TRBJ2-5; the D call of TRBD1 rests on TCRdb alone, since no DNA is present to check it. Germline CDR1 and CDR2: LNHDA and SQIVND (reference sequence). This CDR3 region has 16 residues.

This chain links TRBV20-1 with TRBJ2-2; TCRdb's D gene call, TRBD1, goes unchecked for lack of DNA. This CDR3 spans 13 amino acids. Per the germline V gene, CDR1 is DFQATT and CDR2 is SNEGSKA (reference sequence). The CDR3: CSAGRVGTGELFF.

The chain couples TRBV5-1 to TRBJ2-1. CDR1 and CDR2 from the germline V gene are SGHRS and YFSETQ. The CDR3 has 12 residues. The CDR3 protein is CASSLDGDEQFF.

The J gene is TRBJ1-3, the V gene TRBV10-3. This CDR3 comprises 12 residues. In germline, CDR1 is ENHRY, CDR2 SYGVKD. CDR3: CAISGPENTIYF.

CDR3 loop: CASSNRGGTQHEQFF. The rearrangement links TRBV5-1 to TRBJ2-1; TCRdb's D call of TRBD1 is untestable without DNA. This CDR3 spans 15 amino acids. CDR1 is SGHRS and CDR2 is YFSETQ in the germline V gene.

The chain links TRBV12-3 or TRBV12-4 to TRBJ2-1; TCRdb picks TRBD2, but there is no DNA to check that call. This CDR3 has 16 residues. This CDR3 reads CASLAGTSTGFNEQFF.

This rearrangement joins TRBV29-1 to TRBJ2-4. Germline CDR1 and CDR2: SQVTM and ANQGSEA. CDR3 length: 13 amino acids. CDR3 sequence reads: CSFWGIAKNIQYF. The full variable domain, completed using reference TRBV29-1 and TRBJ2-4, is SAVISQKPSRDICQRGTSLTIQCQVDSQVTMMFWYRQQPGQSLTLIATANQGSEATYESGFVIDKFPISRPNLTFSTLTVSNMSPEDSSIYLCSFWGIAKNIQYFGAGTRLSVL.

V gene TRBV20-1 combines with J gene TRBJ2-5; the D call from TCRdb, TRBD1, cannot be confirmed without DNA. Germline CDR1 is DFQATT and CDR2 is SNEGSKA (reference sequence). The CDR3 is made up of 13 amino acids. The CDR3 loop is CSATGGAQETQYF.

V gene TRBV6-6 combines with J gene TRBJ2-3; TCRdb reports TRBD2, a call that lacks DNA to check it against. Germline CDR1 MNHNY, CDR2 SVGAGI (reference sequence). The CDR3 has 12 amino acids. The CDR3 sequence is CASSPGGSTQYF.